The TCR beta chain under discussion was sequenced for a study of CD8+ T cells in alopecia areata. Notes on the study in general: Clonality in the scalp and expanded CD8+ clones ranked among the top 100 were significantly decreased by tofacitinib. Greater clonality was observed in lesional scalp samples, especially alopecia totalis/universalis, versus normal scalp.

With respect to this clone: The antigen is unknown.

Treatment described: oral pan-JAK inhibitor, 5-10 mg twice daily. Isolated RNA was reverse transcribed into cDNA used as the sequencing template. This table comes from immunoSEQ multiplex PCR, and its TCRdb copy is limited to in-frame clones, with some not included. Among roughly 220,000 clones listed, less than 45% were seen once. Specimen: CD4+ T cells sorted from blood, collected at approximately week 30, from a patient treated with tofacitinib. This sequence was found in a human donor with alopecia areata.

Here the CDR3 reads CASSLARGVNTEAFF. The CDR3 nucleotides read TGTGCCAGCAGCTTAGCGCGAGGGGTGAACACTGAAGCTTTCTTT. J is TRBJ1-1 and V is TRBV7-6; D is perhaps TRBD1 (5 bases). This CDR3 has 15 residues. The germline V gene encodes CDR1 SGHVS and CDR2 FNYEAQ. Trimming pared 0 bases from V and 0 bases from J, leaving 8 bases between.